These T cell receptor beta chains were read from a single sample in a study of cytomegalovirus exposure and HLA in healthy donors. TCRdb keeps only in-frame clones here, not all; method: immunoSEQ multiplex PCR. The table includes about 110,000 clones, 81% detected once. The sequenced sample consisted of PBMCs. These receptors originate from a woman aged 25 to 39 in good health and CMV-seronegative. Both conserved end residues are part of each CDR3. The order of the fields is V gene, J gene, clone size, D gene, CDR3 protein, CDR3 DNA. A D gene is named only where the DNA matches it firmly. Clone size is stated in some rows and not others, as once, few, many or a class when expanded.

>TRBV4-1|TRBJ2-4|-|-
CASSQGIASTAKNIQYF
TGCGCCAGCAGCCAAGGAATTGCTAGCACTGCCAAAAACATTCAGTACTTC
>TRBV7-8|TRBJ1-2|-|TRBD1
CASSIQTGGKSGYTF
TGTGCCAGCAGCATACAGACAGGGGGAAAGTCTGGCTACACCTTC
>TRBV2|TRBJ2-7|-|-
CASNPQGEQYF
TGTGCCAGCAACCCCCAGGGGGAGCAGTACTTC
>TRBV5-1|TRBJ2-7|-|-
CASSLLRYEQYF
TGCGCCAGCAGCTTATTGCGCTACGAGCAGTACTTC
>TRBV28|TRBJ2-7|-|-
CASSSQVDEQYF
TGTGCCAGCAGTTCCCAGGTCGACGAGCAGTACTTC
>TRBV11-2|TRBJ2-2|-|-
CASRLPGQNTGELFF
TGTGCCAGCAGACTCCCGGGACAAAACACCGGGGAGCTGTTTTTT
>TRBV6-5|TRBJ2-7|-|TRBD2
CASSYAAGGLYEQYF
TGTGCCAGCAGTTACGCTGCGGGAGGATTGTACGAGCAGTACTTC
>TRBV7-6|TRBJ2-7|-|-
CASSPRGKAYEQYF
TGTGCCAGCAGCCCCAGGGGTAAGGCCTACGAGCAGTACTTC
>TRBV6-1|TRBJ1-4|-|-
CASQGHSEKLFF
TGTGCCAGTCAGGGCCACAGCGAAAAACTGTTTTTT
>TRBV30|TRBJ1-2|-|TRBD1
CAWSFTTGGLGGYTF
TGTGCCTGGAGTTTCACTACAGGGGGCCTAGGGGGCTACACCTTC
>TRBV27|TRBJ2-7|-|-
CASSQQASYEQYF
TGTGCCAGCAGCCAACAGGCGTCCTACGAGCAGTACTTC
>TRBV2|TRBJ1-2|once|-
CASRSTEGGYTF
TGTGCCAGCAGATCGACGGAGGGGGGCTACACCTTC
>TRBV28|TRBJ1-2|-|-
CASGRGVYGYTF
TGTGCCAGCGGGCGGGGAGTCTATGGCTACACCTTC
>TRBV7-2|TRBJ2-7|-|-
CASSLASRSYEQYF
TGTGCCAGCAGCTTAGCTAGCCGGAGCTACGAGCAGTACTTC
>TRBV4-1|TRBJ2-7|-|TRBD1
CASSLRTGFSYEQYF
TGCGCCAGCAGCCTCCGGACAGGTTTTTCCTACGAGCAGTACTTC
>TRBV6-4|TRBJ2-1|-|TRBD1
CASSDRQGRNEQFF
TGTGCCAGCAGTGACCGACAGGGGAGGAATGAGCAGTTCTTC
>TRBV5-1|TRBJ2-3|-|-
CASSLDGLTDTQYF
TGCGCCAGCAGCTTGGACGGTTTAACAGATACGCAGTATTTT
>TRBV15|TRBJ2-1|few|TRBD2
CATSRDPAGYNEQFF
TGTGCCACCAGCAGAGATCCAGCGGGGTACAATGAGCAGTTCTTC
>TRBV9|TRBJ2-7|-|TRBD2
CASSALAGGIYEQYF
TGTGCCAGCAGCGCCTTGGCGGGGGGTATCTACGAGCAGTACTTC
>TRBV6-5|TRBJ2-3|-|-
CASSPPGTDTQYF
TGTGCCAGCAGCCCACCAGGCACAGATACGCAGTATTTT
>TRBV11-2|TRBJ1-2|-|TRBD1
CASSPRGQGANYGYTF
TGTGCCAGCAGCCCGAGGGGGCAGGGGGCCAACTATGGCTACACCTTC
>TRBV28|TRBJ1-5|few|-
CASSLARRSQPQHF
TGTGCCAGCAGCCTCGCTCGTAGGAGTCAGCCCCAGCATTTT
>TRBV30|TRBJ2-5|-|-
CAWSESVTQYF
TGTGCCTGGAGTGAGTCAGTTACCCAGTACTTC
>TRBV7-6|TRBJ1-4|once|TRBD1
CASSLIRSDRVRNEKLFF
TGTGCCAGCAGCTTAATCCGGTCCGACAGGGTGAGAAACGAAAAACTGTTTTTT
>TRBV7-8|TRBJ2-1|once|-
CASSSSQVYEQFF
TGTGCCAGCAGCTCAAGCCAGGTCTATGAGCAGTTCTTC
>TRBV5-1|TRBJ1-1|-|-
CASSLGSGENTEAFF
TGCGCCAGCAGCTTGGGTTCAGGCGAGAACACTGAAGCTTTCTTT
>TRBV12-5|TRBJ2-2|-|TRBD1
CASGLGQGTGGELFF
TGTGCTAGTGGTTTGGGACAGGGCACGGGGGGGGAGCTGTTTTTT
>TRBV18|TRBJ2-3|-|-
CASSPSREDTQYF
TGTGCCAGCTCACCAAGCAGGGAAGATACGCAGTATTTT
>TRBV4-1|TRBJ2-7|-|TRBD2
CASSPRTSGAPPYEQYF
TGCGCCAGCAGCCCTCGGACTAGCGGGGCTCCTCCCTACGAGCAGTACTTC
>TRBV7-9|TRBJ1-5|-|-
CASSLPDQPQHF
TGTGCCAGCAGCTTACCGGATCAGCCCCAGCATTTT
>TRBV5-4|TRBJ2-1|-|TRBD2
CASSSPTSGSSEQFF
TGTGCCAGCAGCTCCCCGACTAGCGGGAGCAGTGAGCAGTTCTTC
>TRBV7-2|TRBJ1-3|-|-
CASSIYETHSGNTIYF
TGTGCCAGCAGCATATACGAGACTCACTCTGGAAACACCATATATTTT
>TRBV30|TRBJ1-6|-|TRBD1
CAWSVLGQGRSPLHF
TGTGCCTGGAGTGTTCTGGGACAGGGGAGATCACCCCTCCACTTT
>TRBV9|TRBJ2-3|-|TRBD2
CASSQKGGLAGISTDTQYF
TGTGCCAGCAGCCAAAAGGGGGGACTAGCGGGAATTAGCACAGATACGCAGTATTTT
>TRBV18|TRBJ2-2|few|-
CASSPGQARGNTGELFF
TGTGCCAGCTCACCAGGGCAGGCCAGGGGGAACACCGGGGAGCTGTTTTTT
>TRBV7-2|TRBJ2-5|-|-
CASSPSGRGTQETQYF
TGTGCCAGCAGTCCCTCCGGGCGGGGCACCCAAGAGACCCAGTACTTC
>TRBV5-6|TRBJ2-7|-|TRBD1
CASSFETGGSYEQYF
TGTGCCAGCAGCTTCGAGACAGGGGGATCCTACGAGCAGTACTTC
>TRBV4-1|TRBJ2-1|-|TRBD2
CASSQAAGGSHNEQFF
TGCGCCAGCAGCCAAGCGGCGGGAGGAAGCCACAATGAGCAGTTCTTC
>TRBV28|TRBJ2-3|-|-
CASTNTADTQYF
TGTGCCAGCACCAATACTGCCGATACGCAGTATTTT
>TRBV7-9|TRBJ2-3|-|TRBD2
CSSSSPGSGRAQSQYF
TGTTCCAGCAGCTCGCCTGGTAGCGGGAGGGCCCAGTCGCAGTATTTT
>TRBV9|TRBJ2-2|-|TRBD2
CASSVGPGLAGEWELAGELFF
TGTGCCAGCAGCGTAGGGCCGGGACTAGCGGGAGAGTGGGAGTTGGCCGGGGAGCTGTTTTTT
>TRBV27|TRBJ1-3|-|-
CASSSQGYGNTIYF
TGTGCCAGCAGTTCCCAGGGCTACGGAAACACCATATATTTT
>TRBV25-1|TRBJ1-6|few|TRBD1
CASSWTGGNNSPLHF
TGTGCCAGCAGTTGGACAGGGGGCAACAATTCACCCCTCCACTTT
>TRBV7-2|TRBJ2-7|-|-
CASSLAERTVASEQYF
TGTGCCAGCAGCTTAGCAGAGCGGACCGTAGCGAGCGAGCAGTACTTC
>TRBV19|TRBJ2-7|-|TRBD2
CASSTRTSGIYEQYF
TGTGCCAGTAGTACCCGGACTAGCGGGATCTACGAGCAGTACTTC
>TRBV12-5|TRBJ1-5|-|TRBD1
CASGLAPGQRYSNQPQHF
TGTGCTAGTGGTTTGGCCCCGGGACAGCGATATAGCAATCAGCCCCAGCATTTT
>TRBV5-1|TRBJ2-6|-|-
CASSYGDSGANVLTF
TGCGCCAGCAGCTACGGGGACTCTGGGGCCAACGTCCTGACTTTC
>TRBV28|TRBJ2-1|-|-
CASSFPRERNEQFF
TGTGCCAGCAGTTTCCCCCGGGAGCGTAATGAGCAGTTCTTC
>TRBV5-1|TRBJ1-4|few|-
CASSLAGEKLFF
TGCGCCAGCAGCTTGGCAGGGGAAAAACTGTTTTTT
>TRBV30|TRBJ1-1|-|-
CAWSPQVNTEAFF
TGTGCCTGGAGTCCTCAGGTGAACACTGAAGCTTTCTTT
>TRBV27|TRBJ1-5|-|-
CASRPWSEGGNQPQHF
TGTGCCAGCAGGCCCTGGTCCGAGGGGGGCAATCAGCCCCAGCATTTT
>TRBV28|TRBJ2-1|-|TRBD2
CASSVGTRGNEQFF
TGTGCCAGCTCCGTCGGGACTAGAGGCAATGAGCAGTTCTTC
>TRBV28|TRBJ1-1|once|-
CASSLSVSEAFF
TGTGCCAGCAGCCTTTCTGTCTCTGAAGCTTTCTTT
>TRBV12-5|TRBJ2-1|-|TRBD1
CASGLPGGRQFF
TGTGCTAGTGGTTTACCAGGGGGAAGGCAGTTCTTC
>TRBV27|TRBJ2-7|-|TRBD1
CASSSPGTGSYEQYF
TGTGCCAGCAGTTCCCCCGGGACAGGATCCTACGAGCAGTACTTC
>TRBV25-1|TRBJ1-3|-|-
CASSVGRVGSGNTIYF
TGTGCCAGCAGTGTGGGCAGGGTAGGCTCTGGAAACACCATATATTTT
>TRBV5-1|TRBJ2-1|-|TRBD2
CASSLQPSGNGNEQFF
TGCGCCAGCAGCTTGCAACCTAGCGGGAACGGAAATGAGCAGTTCTTC
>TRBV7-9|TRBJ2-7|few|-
CASSFNLNGYEQYF
TGTGCCAGCAGCTTTAATCTTAACGGTTACGAGCAGTACTTC